The 18 T cell receptor beta chains listed next were all sequenced from one sample in a study of blood T cells in healthy people across ages. A second PCR of 7 to 11 cycles used a sample-barcoded 5' primer and a J-beta primer mix. TCRdb ran MiXCR on the 5' RACE reads and lists one entry per CDR3 protein. The sample has 1 million or so distinct CDR3 sequences, around 27% seen once. The same sample was also used in a study of T cells of mothers and their children.

Sequencing was carried out using blood. Source of these receptors: a girl aged 2 to 10 in good health.

The chain is built from TRBV20-1 and TRBJ1-5, with D perhaps matching TRBD1 (5 bases). V was pared by 6 bases and J by 7 bases, with 19 bases between. The CDR3 covers 14 residues. Germline-derived CDR1 and CDR2 are DFQATT and SNEGSKA (reference sequence). Written as DNA, the CDR3 is TGCAGTGCCTGTAGAGTGGGGGAGCGACAGCCCCAGCATTTT. As protein: CSACRVGERQPQHF.

The chain joins TRBV19 to TRBJ1-1; 10 nucleotides align to TRBD1. The germline CDR1 and CDR2 sequences are LNHDA and SQIVND (reference sequence). J was trimmed by 10 bases and V by 4 bases; bases with no gene match: 15. The CDR3 covers 16 residues. CDR3 sequence: CASSTGRGQGTYRAFF. Written as DNA, the CDR3 is TGTGCCAGTAGTACAGGTCGGGGACAGGGGACTTATAGAGCTTTCTTT.

This chain joins TRBV6-6 and TRBJ2-2; a possible D gene is TRBD2 (5 bases). Germline V gene sequence: CDR1 MNHNY, CDR2 SVGAGI (reference sequence). CDR3 size: 15 residues. The V end lost 6 bases, the J end lost 3 bases, and 14 bases lay between the germline ends. This chain's CDR3 is CASSEREFYTGELFF. The CDR3 nucleotides read TGTGCCAGCAGCGAACGGGAATTTTACACCGGGGAGCTGTTTTTT.

This clonotype was detected a few times. The chain employs TRBV27 and TRBJ1-2, with 8 nucleotides matching TRBD1. The J segment lost 1 base and the V segment lost 6 bases, leaving 13 bases of the junction unmatched. The germline CDR1 and CDR2 sequences are MNHEY and SMNVEV (reference sequence). This CDR3 comprises 17 residues. The CDR3 DNA reads TGTGCCAGCAGCGAACTAGGACAGGGAGGTTATAACTATGGCTACACCTTC. Translation: CASSELGQGGYNYGYTF.

The chain uses TRBV12-3 or TRBV12-4 and TRBJ2-1, with TRBD2 matching 11 bases. The CDR3 loop spans 14 amino acids. V was clipped by 5 bases and J by 7 bases; unmatched bases: 4. In nucleotides, the CDR3 is TGTGCCAGCAGTACTAGCGGGGGAGGTAATGAGCAGTTCTTC. Protein: CASSTSGGGNEQFF.

In this sample, this clonotype turned up a few times. V usage is TRBV7-9 and J usage is TRBJ2-5, with TRBD1 matching 7 bases. The better agreement between TRBJ2-7 and the DNA end casts doubt on the J call. This CDR3 contains 13 residues. Germline V gene data show CDR1 as SEHNR and CDR2 as FQNEAQ (reference sequence). The CDR3 nucleotides read TGTGCCAGCAGCCGGGACAGCCTCTACGAGCAGTACTTC. Encoded protein: CASSRDSLYEQYF.

This clonotype has more than one count but fewer than ten. The CDR3 DNA is TGCAGTGCTAGAGATTTTAGCGGGGGAAACTACGAGCAGTACTTC. It is translated as CSARDFSGGNYEQYF. The gene calls are TRBV20-1 and TRBJ2-7, with 9 bases lining up with TRBD2. Trimming took 0 bases from V and 3 from J; bases not matched to a gene: 6. Germline V gene data show CDR1 as DFQATT and CDR2 as SNEGSKA (reference sequence). This CDR3 spans 15 amino acids.

The table lists this clonotype with many counts. The chain combines TRBV7-3 with TRBJ2-1; D possibly uses TRBD1 or TRBD2 (5 bases each). Germline-derived CDR1 and CDR2 are SGHTA and FQGTGA. V was shortened by 2 bases and J by 4 bases, with 9 bases between the two germline ends. This CDR3 is 14 amino acids long. DNA of the CDR3: TGTGCCAGCAGCTTAGGGGGAGTTTACAATGAGCAGTTCTTC. It yields the protein CASSLGGVYNEQFF.

This clonotype was detected only a few times. This may arise from a read error, as a much more abundant clone is one base away. This sequence joins TRBV6-2 or TRBV6-3 and TRBJ2-5, with D possibly matching TRBD1 (6 bases). This CDR3 has 14 amino acids. Germline CDR1 reads MNHEY; CDR2 reads SVGEGT. The CDR3 DNA follows: TGTGCCAGCAGTTTATGGGACAAACGAGAGGCCCAGTACTTC. It codes for CASSLWDKREAQYF.

This clonotype was counted a few times. J is TRBJ2-5 and V is TRBV4-3, with 7 positions matching TRBD2. CDR3 length equals 15 residues. V gave up 0 bases and J gave up 4 bases; unmatched junction bases: 5. Germline CDR1 reads LGHNA; CDR2 reads YSLEER. The CDR3 loop is CASSQEPSGGETQYF. CDR3 in DNA: TGCGCCAGCAGCCAAGAACCTAGCGGTGGAGAGACCCAGTACTTC.

The V and J genes are TRBV4-3 and TRBJ2-1; weak D call: TRBD2 (6 bases). Germline assignment: CDR1 LGHNA and CDR2 YSLEER. This CDR3 region has 15 residues. V gave up 0 bases and J gave up 2 bases, with 8 bases separating them. In nucleotides, the CDR3 is TGCGCCAGCAGCCAAGAGTCGGGGGCCTACAATGAGCAGTTCTTC. It specifies CASSQESGAYNEQFF.

This rearrangement joins TRBV5-6 to TRBJ1-2; 9 positions match TRBD1. CDR3 size: 16 residues. Germline V lookup: CDR1 SGHDT, CDR2 YYEEEE. Trimming at V came to 3 bases and at J to 4 bases, leaving 10 bases not matched to a gene. Written as DNA, the CDR3 is TGTGCCAGCAGCTACTCCTCCGGGACAGGGAGCTATGGCTACACCTTC. Encoded protein: CASSYSSGTGSYGYTF. Complete variable domain (other parts from reference TRBV5-6 and TRBJ1-2): DAGVTQSPTHLIKTRGQQVTLRCSPKSGHDTVSWYQQALGQGPQFIFQYYEEEERQRGNFPDRFSGHQFPNYSSELNVNALLLGDSALYLCASSYSSGTGSYGYTFGSGTRLTVV.

The rearrangement joins TRBV4-2 to TRBJ2-1; D not certain. The J call may be mistaken, given a closer DNA end match to TRBJ2-5. Germline V gene sequence: CDR1 LGHNA, CDR2 YNFKEQ. There are 17 residues in the CDR3. Here the CDR3 DNA reads TGTGCCAGCAGCCAAGCTGCTAGTTTAAACCCCCAAGAGACCCAGTACTTC. This codes for CASSQAASLNPQETQYF.

This chain joins TRBV20-1 and TRBJ2-7; 7 bases agree with TRBD2. This CDR3 spans 15 amino acids. V lost 4 bases and J lost 1; bases outside the gene matches: 10. Germline assignment: CDR1 DFQATT and CDR2 SNEGSKA (reference sequence). DNA for the CDR3: TGCAGTGCTAAGCCCGGAGCGGGAAGGTCCTACGAGCAGTACTTC. It encodes CSAKPGAGRSYEQYF.

Only a few counts were recorded for this clonotype. The V call is TRBV29-1, the J call TRBJ1-2; D is possibly TRBD1 (5 bases). With 7 bases removed from V and 0 bases from J, the gap between germline ends came to 15 bases. Germline V gene lookup returns CDR1 SQVTM and CDR2 ANQGSEA. The CDR3 is 14 residues long. The CDR3 spells CSALQVNTNYGYTF. In nucleotides, the CDR3 is TGCAGCGCCTTACAGGTGAACACTAACTATGGCTACACCTTC.

The chain couples TRBV7-2 to TRBJ2-7; possibly TRBD1 for D (6 bases). The CDR3 loop spans 14 amino acids. V shed 1 base and J shed 5 bases, with 12 bases lying between them. Germline V CDR1 and CDR2: SGHTA, FQGNSA. In DNA, the CDR3 is TGTGCCAGCAGCTTAGTAAACAGGGACCACGAGCAGTACTTC. Amino acid sequence: CASSLVNRDHEQYF.

This clonotype has ten or more counts. V gene TRBV4-2 combines with J gene TRBJ1-3, with no clear D. This CDR3 is 13 amino acids long. Per germline, CDR1 LGHNA and CDR2 YNFKEQ. V dropped 3 bases and J dropped 2 bases, with 5 bases sitting between them. CDR3 residues: CASSQDPGNTIYF. The CDR3 bases are TGTGCCAGCAGCCAGGACCCTGGAAACACCATATATTTT.

The chain employs TRBV5-8 and TRBJ2-5, with 8 bases matching TRBD1. The DNA end lines up better with TRBJ2-1; the J call may be wrong. CDR1 is SGHTS and CDR2 is YDEGEE in the germline V gene. This CDR3 has 16 residues. DNA for the CDR3: TGTGCCAGCAGCCAGGGCTCGGGACAGGAGTACAATGAGCAGTTCTTC. It translates to CASSQGSGQEYNEQFF.